The 30 T cell receptor beta chains below all came from one sample that was sequenced in a study of cytomegalovirus exposure and HLA in healthy donors. Primers included in the PCR were 60 Vbeta and 13 Jbeta primers. Repertoires were generated with immunoSEQ multiplex PCR, while TCRdb's copy carries only in-frame clones and drops some. The table records 90,000 to 110,000 clones, under 80% of them present only once. Sequenced input: PBMCs. The source is a woman between 50 and 59 years old in good health and CMV-seropositive.

This clone appeared a single time. The chain has TRBV6-1 and TRBJ1-1; 9 bases align to TRBD1. Looked up from germline, CDR1 is MNHNS and CDR2 is SASEGT. Trimming at V came to 4 bases and at J to 2 bases, leaving 8 bases not matched to a gene. The CDR3 length is 16 residues. CDR3 in DNA: TGTGCCAGCAGTGGAATATTGGGACAGGGAAACACTGAAGCTTTCTTT. Protein: CASSGILGQGNTEAFF.

V is TRBV6-5 and J is TRBJ2-3; D not resolved. Trimming removed 8 bases at V and 5 bases at J, with 11 bases between. Per the germline V gene, CDR1 is MNHEY and CDR2 is SVGAGI. The CDR3 loop spans 12 amino acids. CDR3 DNA: TGTGCCAGCGTTTCTAGTGGAGATACGCAGTATTTT. It yields the protein CASVSSGDTQYF.

The chain links TRBV7-3 to TRBJ1-6; tentative D call: TRBD1 (5 bases). The CDR3 runs 14 residues. The germline CDR1 and CDR2 sequences are SGHTA and FQGTGA. The V and J ends lost 2 bases and 8 bases respectively, with 10 bases between them. Here the CDR3 reads CASSLSGNYSPLHF. CDR3 nucleotides: TGTGCCAGCAGCTTATCAGGGAACTATTCACCCCTCCACTTT.

The J gene is TRBJ1-4, the V gene TRBV6-6, with no clear D. Trimming removed 0 bases at V and 5 bases at J, with 10 bases between. The CDR3 consists of 15 residues. The germline V gene has CDR1 MNHNY and CDR2 SVGAGI (reference sequence). The CDR3 DNA sequence: TGTGCCAGCAGTTACTCGGAGGGCCTCAATGAAAAACTGTTTTTT. It translates to CASSYSEGLNEKLFF.

A single count supports this clone. CDR3 loop: CASRRWRGGYQETQYF. CDR3 nucleotides: TGTGCCAGCAGGAGGTGGCGGGGGGGCTACCAAGAGACCCAGTACTTC. V and J are TRBV5-4 and TRBJ2-5; 9 bases match TRBD2. The CDR3 loop spans 16 amino acids. The germline V gene encodes CDR1 SGHNT and CDR2 YYREEE (reference sequence). The J segment lost 0 bases and the V segment lost 5 bases, leaving 8 bases of the junction unmatched.

The chain employs TRBV27 and TRBJ2-3; D is possibly TRBD1 (6 bases). This CDR3 region has 14 residues. CDR1 is MNHEY and CDR2 is SMNVEV in the germline V gene (reference sequence). The ends were cut back, 5 bases at V and 2 bases at J, with 11 bases in the middle. The CDR3 loop reads CASSPRTDTDTQYF. DNA for the CDR3: TGTGCCAGCAGTCCCCGGACAGACACAGATACGCAGTATTTT.

With regard to this clone: One junction end disagrees with the germline gene, perhaps due to a read error. The genes are TRBV7-9 and TRBJ2-1; D unclear. The CDR3 is made up of 14 amino acids. CDR1 and CDR2 from the germline V gene are SEHNR and FQNEAQ (reference sequence). DNA for the CDR3: TGTTCCAGCAGCTTACCCAGATCCTACAATGAGCAGTTCTTC. Encoded protein: CSSSLPRSYNEQFF.

This clone was picked up a small number of times. CDR3 coding DNA: TGTGCCAGCAGCAGGACAGGGCCAGCCAAAAACATTCAGTACTTC. It encodes CASSRTGPAKNIQYF. This sequence joins TRBV5-4 and TRBJ2-4; 8 bases map to TRBD1. CDR1 is SGHNT and CDR2 is YYREEE in the germline V gene (reference sequence). The length of the CDR3 is 15 residues. V was clipped by 4 bases and J by 0 bases; unmatched bases: 3.

The CDR3 sequence: CASTSRQARTYEQYF. The CDR3 bases are TGTGCCAGCACCTCGCGACAGGCAAGAACCTACGAGCAGTACTTC. The chain is built from TRBV25-1 and TRBJ2-7; D is perhaps TRBD1 (6 bases). Per the germline V gene, CDR1 is MGHDK and CDR2 is SYGVNS. Trimming left V 7 bases short and J 2 bases short, with 18 bases between. The CDR3 is made up of 15 amino acids.

The chain combines TRBV6-5 with TRBJ1-4; unclear D gene. The CDR3 runs to 16 residues. V lost 2 bases to trimming and J lost 3 bases, with 13 bases between them. The germline V gene encodes CDR1 MNHEY and CDR2 SVGAGI. The DNA for the CDR3 is TGTGCCAGCAGTTACACCCGCCGGGGTGCTAATGAAAAACTGTTTTTT. Translating gives CASSYTRRGANEKLFF.

This chain joins TRBV30 and TRBJ1-1; TRBD1 might be the D (5 bases). Trimming left V 0 bases short and J 0 bases short, with 14 bases between. CDR3 size: 16 residues. Per the germline V gene, CDR1 is GTSNPN and CDR2 is SVGIG (reference sequence). Here the CDR3 DNA reads TGTGCCTGGAGTGTACCCGTAGGGGCCCTGAACACTGAAGCTTTCTTT. Amino acids: CAWSVPVGALNTEAFF.

This clone has a handful of counts. The J gene is TRBJ2-1, the V gene TRBV18; a possible D gene is TRBD2 (5 bases). The germline gives CDR1 KGHSH, CDR2 LQKENI. Deletions cut 6 bases from V and 0 bases from J, with 12 bases between. The CDR3 runs to 15 residues. CDR3 residues: CASSLADSSYNEQFF. In DNA, the CDR3 is TGTGCCAGCTCCCTAGCTGATAGCTCCTACAATGAGCAGTTCTTC. Filled out from reference TRBV18 and TRBJ2-1, the complete variable domain reads NAGVMQNPRHLVRRRGQEARLRCSPMKGHSHVYWYRQLPEEGLKFMVYLQKENIIDESGMPKERFSAEFPKEGPSILRIQQVVRGDSAAYFCASSLADSSYNEQFFGPGTRLTVL.

The J gene is TRBJ1-5, the V gene TRBV5-1; D possibly corresponds to TRBD1 (5 bases). The V end lost 1 base, the J end lost 1 base, and 9 bases lay between the germline ends. The CDR3 sequence is 15 residues long. Per the germline V gene, CDR1 is SGHRS and CDR2 is YFSETQ. The CDR3 DNA sequence: TGCGCCAGCAGCTTGCAAGGGGCGAGCAATCAGCCCCAGCATTTT. Translated: CASSLQGASNQPQHF.

This clone was recorded only once. V usage is TRBV2 and J usage is TRBJ1-3; tentatively, D is TRBD1 (5 bases). The CDR3 contains 14 residues. Per the germline V gene, CDR1 is SNHLY and CDR2 is FYNNEI. Deletions cut 3 bases from V and 8 bases from J, with 14 bases between. DNA of the CDR3: TGTGCCAGCAGTGAGTCGGGACTGCCCGACACCATATATTTT. Translated, it gives CASSESGLPDTIYF.

The chain combines TRBV4-3 with TRBJ2-2; unclear D gene. Trimming took off 0 bases at V and 6 bases at J, with 8 bases between the two ends. The CDR3 consists of 14 residues. Germline loops: CDR1 LGHNA, CDR2 YSLEER. This chain's CDR3 is CASSQDSRPGELFF. The CDR3 nucleotides are TGCGCCAGCAGCCAAGATTCTAGACCCGGGGAGCTGTTTTTT.

V usage is TRBV7-2 and J usage is TRBJ1-2; 8 positions agree with TRBD1. Germline V CDR1 and CDR2: SGHTA, FQGNSA. V trimming: 1 base; J trimming: 7 bases; junction bases outside the gene matches: 2. The CDR3 runs to 13 residues. The CDR3 reads CASSLGQGFGYTF. Written as DNA, the CDR3 is TGTGCCAGCAGCTTAGGACAGGGGTTTGGCTACACCTTC. The full variable domain, in which reference TRBV7-2 and TRBJ1-2 provide the parts outside the CDR3, is GAGVSQSPSNKVTEKGKDVELRCDPISGHTALYWYRQSLGQGLEFLIYFQGNSAPDKSGLPSDRFSAERTGGSVSTLTIQRTQQEDSAVYLCASSLGQGFGYTFGSGTRLTVV.

This clone was seen once. An end of the junction differs from the germline gene, which may be a read error. This chain connects TRBV18 to TRBJ2-4; 9 nucleotides align to TRBD2. The germline CDR1 and CDR2 sequences are KGHSH and LQKENI. The CDR3 consists of 18 residues. CDR3 sequence: CASSPLPLAGVAKNSQYF. The CDR3, as DNA: TGTGCCAGCTCACCTCTCCCCTTAGCGGGAGTAGCCAAAAACAGTCAGTACTTC.

The V call is TRBV18, the J call TRBJ2-7; 9 nucleotides align to TRBD2. CDR3 size: 14 residues. V lost 6 bases to trimming and J lost 2 bases; unmatched junction nucleotides: 5. Germline V gene sequence: CDR1 KGHSH, CDR2 LQKENI. The CDR3 here is CASSAGGPTYEQYF. The CDR3 nucleotides read TGTGCCAGCTCCGCGGGAGGGCCGACCTACGAGCAGTACTTC. Supplemented by reference TRBV18 and TRBJ2-7, the full variable domain reads NAGVMQNPRHLVRRRGQEARLRCSPMKGHSHVYWYRQLPEEGLKFMVYLQKENIIDESGMPKERFSAEFPKEGPSILRIQQVVRGDSAAYFCASSAGGPTYEQYFGPGTRLTVT.

The chain joins TRBV7-2 to TRBJ2-3; 8 nucleotides align to TRBD2. After removal of 1 base from V and 0 bases from J, the junction contained 6 bases not matched to a gene. This CDR3 region has 17 residues. Germline values: CDR1 SGHTA, CDR2 FQGNSA. The CDR3 DNA reads as TGTGCCAGCAGCTTAGTCGTGGTAGCGGGAAGCACAGATACGCAGTATTTT. This codes for CASSLVVVAGSTDTQYF.

The chain has TRBV4-1 and TRBJ2-3; no clear D. V lost 3 bases and J 6 bases, leaving 10 bases between the germline ends. Looked up from germline, CDR1 is MGHRA and CDR2 is YSYEKL. CDR3 size: 13 residues. The CDR3 sequence is CASSHDKTDTQYF. As DNA, the CDR3 is TGCGCCAGCAGCCACGACAAGACGGATACGCAGTATTTT.

The rearrangement joins TRBV7-9 to TRBJ2-7; tentatively, D is TRBD2 (6 bases). The length of the CDR3 is 14 residues. V lost 6 bases and J lost 4, with 16 bases in between. The germline V gene encodes CDR1 SEHNR and CDR2 FQNEAQ (reference sequence). CDR3 bases: TGTGCCAGCAGTTTCGGCGGGGCGGGATACGAGCAGTACTTC. Residues: CASSFGGAGYEQYF.

In the case of this clone: A read error may account for a junction end that differs from germline. The chain recombines TRBV7-9 with TRBJ1-1; D is perhaps TRBD1 (5 bases). The CDR3 consists of 14 residues. In germline, CDR1 is SEHNR, CDR2 FQNEAQ (reference sequence). CDR3 DNA: TGTTCCAGCAGCTTAATGGGGGGGAACACTGAAGCTTTCTTT. It translates to CSSSLMGGNTEAFF.

The chain combines TRBV9 with TRBJ2-3; D is perhaps TRBD2 (6 bases). Germline CDR1 is SGDLS and CDR2 is YYNGEE. V dropped 10 bases and J dropped 0 bases, with 15 bases sitting between them. The CDR3 runs to 14 residues. This chain's CDR3 is CASKRGTSTDTQYF. CDR3 sequence (DNA): TGTGCCTCCAAGCGCGGGACTAGCACAGATACGCAGTATTTT.

This chain connects TRBV2 to TRBJ1-2, with 9 positions matching TRBD1. Germline V gene lookup returns CDR1 SNHLY and CDR2 FYNNEI. Trimming cost V 2 bases and J 5 bases; bases outside gene matches: 15. This CDR3 is 18 amino acids long. CDR3 sequence reads: CASSEIRQGGPLLYGYTF. The CDR3 coding sequence is TGTGCCAGCAGTGAAATCCGACAGGGGGGCCCCTTACTATATGGCTACACCTTC.

This chain links TRBV5-4 with TRBJ1-5, with 8 bases that match TRBD1. The CDR3 extends over 15 amino acids. The V gene's germline CDR1 is SGHNT and CDR2 YYREEE (reference sequence). V lost 5 bases to trimming and J lost 3 bases; unmatched junction nucleotides: 7. This CDR3 is CASSFDRGVNQPQHF. CDR3 bases: TGTGCCAGCAGTTTTGACAGGGGTGTCAATCAGCCCCAGCATTTT.

The chain recombines TRBV21-1 with TRBJ2-2; no check of the table's D call, TRBD2, against the DNA was made. TRBV21-1 is recorded as a pseudogene. This CDR3 has 13 amino acids. CDR3 bases: TGTGCCAGCAGCAGAGGAGGGCCCGGGGAGCTGTTTTTT. This translates into CASSRGGPGELFF.

The count of this clone is one. V usage is TRBV7-2 and J usage is TRBJ2-4; 9 nucleotides line up with TRBD1. The CDR3 length is 14 residues. CDR1 and CDR2 from the germline V gene are SGHTA and FQGNSA. The J segment lost 8 bases and the V segment lost 2 bases, leaving 4 bases of the junction unmatched. This CDR3 is CASSLTDRGYIQYF. The CDR3 region has the DNA TGTGCCAGCAGCTTAACGGACAGGGGATACATTCAGTACTTC.

The chain is built from TRBV7-3 and TRBJ2-1, with D perhaps TRBD2 (6 bases). This CDR3 contains 13 residues. The germline V and J ends were trimmed by 3 bases and 10 bases, with 13 bases remaining between them. Germline V gene sequence: CDR1 SGHTA, CDR2 FQGTGA. This CDR3 is CASSLGLQGEQFF. CDR3 DNA: TGTGCCAGCAGCTTGGGACTCCAAGGAGAGCAGTTCTTC.

This clone was counted a few times. The chain carries TRBV6-1 and TRBJ1-5, with a tentative D call TRBD1 (5 bases). The ends were cut back, 3 bases at V and 7 bases at J, with 10 bases in the middle. CDR3 length: 13 residues. Looked up from germline, CDR1 is MNHNS and CDR2 is SASEGT. The CDR3 here is CASSDGGPQPQHF. CDR3 sequence (DNA): TGTGCCAGCAGTGACGGGGGTCCCCAGCCCCAGCATTTT.

V usage is TRBV7-2 and J usage is TRBJ2-1; unclear D gene. Germline CDR1 reads SGHTA; CDR2 reads FQGNSA. V was pared by 1 base and J by 5 bases, with 12 bases between. CDR3 length equals 15 residues. CDR3 sequence: CASSLVGPYHNEQFF. The CDR3 bases are TGTGCCAGCAGCTTAGTCGGTCCCTACCACAATGAGCAGTTCTTC.